This record looks at one TCR beta chain sequence and its context. The data belong to a study of control samples from healthy donors and cancer patients. The CDR3 runs 16 residues. The germline gives CDR1 PRHDT, CDR2 FYEKMQ (reference sequence). After removal of 5 bases from V and 3 bases from J, the junction contained 10 bases not matched to a gene. The assay was immunoSEQ multiplex PCR, and TCRdb's table has in-frame clones only and misses some. The sample lists approximately 100,000 clones, roughly 91% seen once, with 19% in the top ten. The rearrangement uses TRBV13 and TRBJ2-3, with 8 nucleotides matching TRBD2. Sequencing used PBMCs. The receptor was isolated from a man aged 55-75 years with lung cancer. The CDR3 DNA follows: TGTGCCAGCAGCGCGTATGGCGGGGGGCGGACAGATACGCAGTATTTT. It translates to CASSAYGGGRTDTQYF.